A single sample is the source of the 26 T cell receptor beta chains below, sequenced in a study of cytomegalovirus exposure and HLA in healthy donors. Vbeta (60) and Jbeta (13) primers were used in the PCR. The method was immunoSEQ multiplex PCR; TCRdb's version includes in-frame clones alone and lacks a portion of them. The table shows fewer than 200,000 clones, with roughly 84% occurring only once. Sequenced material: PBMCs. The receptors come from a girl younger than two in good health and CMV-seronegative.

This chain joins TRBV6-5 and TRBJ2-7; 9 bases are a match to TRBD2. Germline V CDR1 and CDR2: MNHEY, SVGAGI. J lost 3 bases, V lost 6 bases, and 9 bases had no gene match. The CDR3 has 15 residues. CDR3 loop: CASRTTTAGGYEQYF. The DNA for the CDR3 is TGTGCCAGCAGAACTACAACAGCGGGGGGCTACGAGCAGTACTTC.

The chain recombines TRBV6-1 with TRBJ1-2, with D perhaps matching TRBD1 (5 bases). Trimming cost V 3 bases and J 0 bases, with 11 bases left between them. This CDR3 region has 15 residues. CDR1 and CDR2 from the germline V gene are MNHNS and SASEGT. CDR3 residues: CASSEFGAANYGYTF. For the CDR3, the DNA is TGTGCCAGCAGTGAGTTTGGGGCAGCTAACTATGGCTACACCTTC.

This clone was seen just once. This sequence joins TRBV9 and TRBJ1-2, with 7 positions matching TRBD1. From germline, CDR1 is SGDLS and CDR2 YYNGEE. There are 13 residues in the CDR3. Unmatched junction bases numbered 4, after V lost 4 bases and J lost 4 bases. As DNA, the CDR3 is TGTGCCAGCAGCTCGGGACAGATCTATGGCTACACCTTC. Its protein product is CASSSGQIYGYTF.

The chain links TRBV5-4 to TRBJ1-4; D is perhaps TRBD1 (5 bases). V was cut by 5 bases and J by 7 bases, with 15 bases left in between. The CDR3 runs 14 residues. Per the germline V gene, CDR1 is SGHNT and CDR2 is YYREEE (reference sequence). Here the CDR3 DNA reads TGTGCCAGCAGGGCAGATGACCAGGGTGAAAAACTGTTTTTT. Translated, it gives CASRADDQGEKLFF. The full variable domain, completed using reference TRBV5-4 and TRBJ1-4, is ETGVTQSPTHLIKTRGQQVTLRCSSQSGHNTVSWYQQALGQGPQFIFQYYREEENGRGNFPPRFSGLQFPNYSSELNVNALELDDSALYLCASRADDQGEKLFFGSGTQLSVL.

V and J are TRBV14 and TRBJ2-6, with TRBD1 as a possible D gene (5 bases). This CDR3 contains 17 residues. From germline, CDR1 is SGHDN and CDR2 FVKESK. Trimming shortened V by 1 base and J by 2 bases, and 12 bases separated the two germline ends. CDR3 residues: CASSQGGGRAGANVLTF. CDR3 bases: TGTGCCAGCAGCCAAGGGGGCGGCCGAGCTGGGGCCAACGTCCTGACTTTC.

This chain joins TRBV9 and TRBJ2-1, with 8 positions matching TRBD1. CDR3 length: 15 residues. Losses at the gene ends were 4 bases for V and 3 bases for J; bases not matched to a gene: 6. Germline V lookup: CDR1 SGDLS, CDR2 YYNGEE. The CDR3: CASSITGGSYNEQFF. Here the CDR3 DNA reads TGTGCCAGCAGCATAACAGGGGGGAGCTACAATGAGCAGTTCTTC.

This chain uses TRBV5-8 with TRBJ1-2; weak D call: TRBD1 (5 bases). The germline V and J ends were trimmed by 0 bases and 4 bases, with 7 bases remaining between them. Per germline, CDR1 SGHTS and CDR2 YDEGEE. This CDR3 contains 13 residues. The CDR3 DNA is TGTGCCAGCAGCTTGGGGGGGGTCTATGGCTACACCTTC. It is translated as CASSLGGVYGYTF. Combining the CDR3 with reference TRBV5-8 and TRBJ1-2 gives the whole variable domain EAGVTQSPTHLIKTRGQQATLRCSPISGHTSVYWYQQALGLGLQFLLWYDEGEERNRGNFPPRFSGRQFPNYSSELNVNALELEDSALYLCASSLGGVYGYTFGSGTRLTVV.

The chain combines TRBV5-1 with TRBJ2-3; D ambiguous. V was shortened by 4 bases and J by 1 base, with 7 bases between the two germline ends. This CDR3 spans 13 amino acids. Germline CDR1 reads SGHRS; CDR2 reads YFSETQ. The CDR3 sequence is CASSIEGTDTQYF. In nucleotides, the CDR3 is TGCGCCAGCAGCATCGAGGGCACAGATACGCAGTATTTT.

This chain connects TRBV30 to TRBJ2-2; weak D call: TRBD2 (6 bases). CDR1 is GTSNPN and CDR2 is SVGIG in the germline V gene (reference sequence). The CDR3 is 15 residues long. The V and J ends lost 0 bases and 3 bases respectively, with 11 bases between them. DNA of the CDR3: TGTGCCTGGAGTGTCTATAGCGGACACACCGGGGAGCTGTTTTTT. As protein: CAWSVYSGHTGELFF.

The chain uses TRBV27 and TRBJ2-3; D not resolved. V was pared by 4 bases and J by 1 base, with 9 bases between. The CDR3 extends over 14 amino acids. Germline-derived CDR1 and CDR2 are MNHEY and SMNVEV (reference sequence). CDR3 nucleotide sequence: TGTGCCAGCAGTTACATTCGGGGCACAGATACGCAGTATTTT. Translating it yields CASSYIRGTDTQYF.

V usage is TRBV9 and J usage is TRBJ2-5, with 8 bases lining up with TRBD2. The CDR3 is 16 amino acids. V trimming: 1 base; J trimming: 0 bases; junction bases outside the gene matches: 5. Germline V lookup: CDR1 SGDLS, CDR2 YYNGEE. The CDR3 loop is CASSVWAGGNQETQYF. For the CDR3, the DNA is TGTGCCAGCAGCGTATGGGCGGGGGGAAACCAAGAGACCCAGTACTTC.

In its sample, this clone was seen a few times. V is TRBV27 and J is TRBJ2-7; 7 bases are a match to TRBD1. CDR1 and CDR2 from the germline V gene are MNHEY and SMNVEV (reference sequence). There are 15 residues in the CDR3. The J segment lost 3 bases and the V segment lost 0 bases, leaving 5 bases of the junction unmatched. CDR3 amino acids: CASSLSGQVNYEQYF. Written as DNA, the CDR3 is TGTGCCAGCAGTTTATCTGGACAGGTCAACTACGAGCAGTACTTC.

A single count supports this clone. The CDR3 DNA reads TGTGCTAGTGGTCAAGAGCGGGGGGGCTGGTCCGGGGAGCTGTTTTTT. It encodes CASGQERGGWSGELFF. The chain joins TRBV12-5 to TRBJ2-2; 10 bases agree with TRBD2. Germline lookup yields CDR1 LGHNT and CDR2 FRNRAP. The V segment lost 5 bases and the J segment 6 bases; nucleotides outside the gene matches: 9. The length of the CDR3 is 16 residues.

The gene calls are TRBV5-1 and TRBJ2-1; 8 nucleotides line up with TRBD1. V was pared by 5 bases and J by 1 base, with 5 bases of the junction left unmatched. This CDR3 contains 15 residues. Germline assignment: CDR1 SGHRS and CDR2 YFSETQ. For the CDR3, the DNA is TGCGCCAGCAGTCCAGGGGGCGCATCCTACAATGAGCAGTTCTTC. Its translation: CASSPGGASYNEQFF.

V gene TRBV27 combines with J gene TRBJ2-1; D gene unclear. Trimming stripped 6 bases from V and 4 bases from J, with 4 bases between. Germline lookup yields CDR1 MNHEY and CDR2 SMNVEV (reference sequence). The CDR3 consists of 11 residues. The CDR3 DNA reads TGTGCCAGCAGCAATTACAATGAGCAGTTCTTC. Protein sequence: CASSNYNEQFF.

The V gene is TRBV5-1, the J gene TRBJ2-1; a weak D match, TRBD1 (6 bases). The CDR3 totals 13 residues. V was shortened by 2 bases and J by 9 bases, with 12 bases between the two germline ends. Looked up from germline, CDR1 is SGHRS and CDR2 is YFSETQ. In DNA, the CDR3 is TGCGCCAGCAGCTTCACAGGGCGTGCTGAGCAGTTCTTC. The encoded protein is CASSFTGRAEQFF.

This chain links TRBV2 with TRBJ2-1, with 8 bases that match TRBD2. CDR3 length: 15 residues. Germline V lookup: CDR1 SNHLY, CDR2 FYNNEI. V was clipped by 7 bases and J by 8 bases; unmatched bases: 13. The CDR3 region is CASTTSGAVIHEQFF. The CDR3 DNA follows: TGTGCCAGCACCACTAGCGGAGCCGTTATACATGAGCAGTTCTTC.

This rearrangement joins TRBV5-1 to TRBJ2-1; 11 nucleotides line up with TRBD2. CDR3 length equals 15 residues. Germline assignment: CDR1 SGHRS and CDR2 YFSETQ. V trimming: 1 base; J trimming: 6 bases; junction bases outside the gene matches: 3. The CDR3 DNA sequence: TGCGCCAGCAGCTTGCGTAGCGGGGGGGCCAATGAGCAGTTCTTC. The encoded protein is CASSLRSGGANEQFF.

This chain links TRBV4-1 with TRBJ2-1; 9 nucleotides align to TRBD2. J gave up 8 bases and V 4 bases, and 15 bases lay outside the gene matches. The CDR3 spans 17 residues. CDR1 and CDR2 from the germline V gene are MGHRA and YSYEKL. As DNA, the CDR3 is TGCGCCAGCAGCCCCCAGGGGGGGCGGGGGGGCCGGGATGAGCAGTTCTTC. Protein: CASSPQGGRGGRDEQFF.

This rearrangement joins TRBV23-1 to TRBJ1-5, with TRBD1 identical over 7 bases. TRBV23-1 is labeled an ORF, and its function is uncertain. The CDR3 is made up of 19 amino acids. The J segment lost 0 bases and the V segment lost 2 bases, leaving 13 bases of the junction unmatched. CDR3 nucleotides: TGCGCCAGCAGTCAAGTGGGGGGACAGACGCCGTATAGCAATCAGCCCCAGCATTTT. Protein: CASSQVGGQTPYSNQPQHF.

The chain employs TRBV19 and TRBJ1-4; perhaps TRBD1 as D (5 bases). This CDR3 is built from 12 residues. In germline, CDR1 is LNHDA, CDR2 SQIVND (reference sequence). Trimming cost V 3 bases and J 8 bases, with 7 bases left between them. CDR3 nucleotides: TGTGCCAGTAGTATCGGGGGAGAAAAACTGTTTTTT. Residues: CASSIGGEKLFF.

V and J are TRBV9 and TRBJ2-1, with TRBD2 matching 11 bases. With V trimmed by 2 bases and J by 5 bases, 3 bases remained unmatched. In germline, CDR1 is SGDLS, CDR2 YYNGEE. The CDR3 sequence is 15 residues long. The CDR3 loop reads CASSVGTSGHNEQFF. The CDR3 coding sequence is TGTGCCAGCAGCGTGGGGACTAGCGGACACAATGAGCAGTTCTTC.

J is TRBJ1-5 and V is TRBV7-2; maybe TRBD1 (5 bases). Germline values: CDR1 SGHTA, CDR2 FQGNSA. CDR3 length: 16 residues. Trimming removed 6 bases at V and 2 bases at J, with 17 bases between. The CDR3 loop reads CASSWRGEYGNQPQHF. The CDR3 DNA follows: TGTGCCAGCAGTTGGAGGGGAGAGTATGGCAATCAGCCCCAGCATTTT.

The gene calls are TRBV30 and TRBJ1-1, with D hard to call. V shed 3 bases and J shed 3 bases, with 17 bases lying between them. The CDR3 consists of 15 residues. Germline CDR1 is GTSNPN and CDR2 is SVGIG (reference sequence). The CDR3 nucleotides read TGTGCCTGGAGGGTCGGAAGCGTTGGTGACACTGAAGCTTTCTTT. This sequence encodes CAWRVGSVGDTEAFF.

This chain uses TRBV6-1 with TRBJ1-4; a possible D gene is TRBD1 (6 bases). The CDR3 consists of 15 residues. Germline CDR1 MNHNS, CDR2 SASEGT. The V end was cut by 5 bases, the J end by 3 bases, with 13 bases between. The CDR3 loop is CASSQQGTPNEKLFF. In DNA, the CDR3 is TGTGCCAGCAGTCAACAGGGAACTCCTAATGAAAAACTGTTTTTT.

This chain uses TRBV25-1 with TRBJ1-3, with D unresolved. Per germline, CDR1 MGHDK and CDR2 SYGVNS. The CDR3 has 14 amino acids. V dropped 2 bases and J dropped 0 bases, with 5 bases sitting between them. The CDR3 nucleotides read TGTGCCAGCAGTGAAGGGAGCTCTGGAAACACCATATATTTT. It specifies CASSEGSSGNTIYF.